The T cell receptor (beta chain) described here comes from a study of shared clonotypes between healthy human individuals. Whole-study context: Participating donors consisted of two women and a few men aged 18 to 49.

Germline loops: CDR1 LNHNV, CDR2 YYDKDF (reference sequence). Trimming shortened V by 0 bases and J by 5 bases, and 13 bases separated the two germline ends. The CDR3 is made up of 15 amino acids. Some clones are missing from TCRdb's copy, which holds only in-frame ones; the method was immunoSEQ multiplex PCR. The table has 1.4 million or so clones, approximately 98.5% seen once. The chain uses TRBV15 and TRBJ1-2; D not certain. This sequence originates from a man aged 30 to 45 in good health. Sequenced sample: naive CD4+ T cells sorted from blood. Specified subset: CD45RA+ positively selected. CDR3 region: CATSRDAEAEYGYTF. For the CDR3, the DNA is TGTGCCACCAGCAGAGATGCCGAGGCAGAGTATGGCTACACCTTC.